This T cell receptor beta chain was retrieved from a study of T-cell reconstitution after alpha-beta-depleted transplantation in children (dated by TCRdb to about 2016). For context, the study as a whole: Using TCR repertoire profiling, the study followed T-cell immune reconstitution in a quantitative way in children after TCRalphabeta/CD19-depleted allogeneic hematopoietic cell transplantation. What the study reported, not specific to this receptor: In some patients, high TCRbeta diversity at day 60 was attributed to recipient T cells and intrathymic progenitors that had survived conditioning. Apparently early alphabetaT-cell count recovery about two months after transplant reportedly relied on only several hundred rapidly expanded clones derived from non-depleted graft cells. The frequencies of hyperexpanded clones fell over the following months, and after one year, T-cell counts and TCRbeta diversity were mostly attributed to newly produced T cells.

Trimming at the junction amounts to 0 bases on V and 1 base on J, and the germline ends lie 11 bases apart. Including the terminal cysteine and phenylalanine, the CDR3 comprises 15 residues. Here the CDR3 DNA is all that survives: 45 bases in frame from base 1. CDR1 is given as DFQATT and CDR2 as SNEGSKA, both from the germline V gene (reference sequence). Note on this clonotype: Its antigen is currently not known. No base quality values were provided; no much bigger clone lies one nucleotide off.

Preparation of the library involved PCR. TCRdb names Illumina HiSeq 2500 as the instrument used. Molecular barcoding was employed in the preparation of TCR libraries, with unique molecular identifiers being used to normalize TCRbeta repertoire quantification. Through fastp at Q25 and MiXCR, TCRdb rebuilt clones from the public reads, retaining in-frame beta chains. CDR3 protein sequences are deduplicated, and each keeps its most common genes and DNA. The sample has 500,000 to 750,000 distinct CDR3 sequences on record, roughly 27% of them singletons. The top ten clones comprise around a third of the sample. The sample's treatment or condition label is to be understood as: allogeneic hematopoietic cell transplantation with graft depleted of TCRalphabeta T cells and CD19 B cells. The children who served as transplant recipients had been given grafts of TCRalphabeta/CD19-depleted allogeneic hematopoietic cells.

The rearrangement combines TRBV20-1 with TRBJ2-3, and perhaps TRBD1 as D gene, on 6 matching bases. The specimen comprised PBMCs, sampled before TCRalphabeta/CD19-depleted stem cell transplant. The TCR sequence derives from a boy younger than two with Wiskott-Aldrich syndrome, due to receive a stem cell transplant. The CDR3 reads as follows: CSARDPGQGTDTQYF. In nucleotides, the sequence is TGCAGTGCTAGAGATCCGGGACAAGGCACAGATACGCAGTATTTT.